The 32 T cell receptor beta chains below come from one sample, sequenced in a study of metastatic and nonmetastatic thyroid tumors. Every patient was untreated before thyroid surgery. TCRdb re-called clones via MiXCR from the PCR reads. The sample has about 7,000 clones, under 45% seen once. The sequenced sample was tumor tissue. These receptors all come from a female donor with papillary thyroid cancer or a benign thyroid nodule (not recorded which). Some clones in this sample may be carry-over from other donors' samples.

This clone was recorded a few times. V is TRBV6-2 or TRBV6-3 and J is TRBJ2-7, with 10 bases that match TRBD2. CDR3 length: 14 amino acids. Germline V gene lookup returns CDR1 MNHEY and CDR2 SVGEGT. Unmatched junction bases numbered 8, after V lost 7 bases and J lost 5 bases. The CDR3 DNA reads TGTGCCAGCACTGCTAGCGGGAGTTTCCACGAGCAGTACTTC. This encodes CASTASGSFHEQYF.

To note about this clone: It is likely a read error, because the conserved phenylalanine at the end of the CDR3 is missing. The chain joins TRBV6-2 or TRBV6-3 to TRBJ2-3, with no clear D. The CDR3 sequence is 14 residues long. Germline CDR1 MNHEY, CDR2 SVGEGT. CDR3 DNA: TGTGCCAGCAGACCCACGACTCTCACAGATAAGCAGTATTTA. Translation gives CASRPTTLTDKQYL.

This clone was recorded a few times. CDR3 residues: CAVGQGVDTGDLFF. The CDR3 DNA reads TGTGCCGTAGGACAGGGGGTCGACACCGGTGATCTGTTTTTT. V is TRBV6-1 and J is TRBJ2-2, with 10 bases identical to TRBD1. After removal of 11 bases from V and 14 bases from J, the junction contained 17 bases not matched to a gene. CDR3 length: 14 residues. CDR1 is MNHNS and CDR2 is SASEGT in the germline V gene.

This clone was seen a handful of times. The V gene is TRBV24-1, the J gene TRBJ2-5, with D perhaps TRBD2 (6 bases). Trimming removed 0 bases at V and 2 bases at J, with 12 bases between. Germline V gene data show CDR1 as KGHDR and CDR2 as SFDVKD. This CDR3 is 16 amino acids long. The CDR3 loop is CATSDLRFGGQETQYF. The CDR3 region has the DNA TGTGCCACCAGTGATTTGCGATTTGGGGGGCAAGAGACCCAGTACTTC.

This clone came up a few times. The rearrangement joins TRBV6-1 to TRBJ1-2; no clear D. The ends were cut back, 2 bases at V and 4 bases at J, with 11 bases in the middle. Germline V gives CDR1 MNHNS, CDR2 SASEGT. The CDR3 length is 14 residues. DNA for the CDR3: TGTGCCAGCAGTGAAACCGTAGGTTCCTATGGCTACACCTTC. This codes for CASSETVGSYGYTF.

This sequence joins TRBV15 and TRBJ2-5; D call uncertain. The V and J ends lost 0 bases and 5 bases respectively, with 4 bases between them. The length of the CDR3 is 12 residues. Germline CDR1 and CDR2: LNHNV and YYDKDF (reference sequence). Written as DNA, the CDR3 is TGTGCCACCAGCAGAGATTGGGAGACCCAGTACTTC. Residues: CATSRDWETQYF.

As for this clone: The germline gene is not matched at one end of the junction; a read error may be the cause. The chain combines TRBV20-1 with TRBJ1-5, with 9 bases fitting TRBD1. The V gene's germline CDR1 is DFQATT and CDR2 SNEGSKA (reference sequence). The CDR3 consists of 15 residues. The CDR3 DNA sequence: TGCATTGCTAGGTCCGGGACAGGGTTAAATCAGCCCCAGCATTTT. Encoded protein: CIARSGTGLNQPQHF.

A note on this clone: Germline is not matched at one junction end, which may reflect a read error. The chain employs TRBV5-6 and TRBJ2-3; tentative D call: TRBD1 (6 bases). This CDR3 is built from 16 residues. Germline CDR1 and CDR2: SGHDT and YYEEEE. In DNA, the CDR3 is TGTTCCAGCAGCTTGTACGGCGGACAGCTCACAGATACGCAGTATTTT. Its translation is CSSSLYGGQLTDTQYF. Full variable domain (missing parts from reference TRBV5-6 and TRBJ2-3): DAGVTQSPTHLIKTRGQQVTLRCSPKSGHDTVSWYQQALGQGPQFIFQYYEEEERQRGNFPDRFSGHQFPNYSSELNVNALLLGDSALYLCSSSLYGGQLTDTQYFGPGTRLTVL.

The CDR3 reads CSASMPGTGELFF. The DNA for the CDR3 is TGCAGTGCTTCGATGCCAGGAACCGGGGAGCTGTTTTTT. This chain connects TRBV20-1 to TRBJ2-2; D not resolved. V shed 5 bases and J shed 5 bases, with 12 bases lying between them. CDR1 is DFQATT, CDR2 SNEGSKA, per germline (reference sequence). This CDR3 spans 13 amino acids.

This chain uses TRBV30 with TRBJ1-2, with TRBD1 matching over 9 bases. V dropped 0 bases and J dropped 4; count of bases not matched to a gene: 6. This CDR3 contains 15 residues. Looked up from germline, CDR1 is GTSNPN and CDR2 is SVGIG (reference sequence). CDR3 residues: CAWSVRGQGFYGYTF. CDR3 coding DNA: TGTGCCTGGAGTGTACGGGGACAGGGCTTCTATGGCTACACCTTC.

The rearrangement uses TRBV30 and TRBJ2-7; no firm D call. The CDR3 has 11 amino acids. V was shortened by 3 bases and J by 7 bases, with 10 bases between the two germline ends. Germline assignment: CDR1 GTSNPN and CDR2 SVGIG (reference sequence). CDR3 loop: CAWSYTGEQYF. DNA of the CDR3: TGTGCCTGGAGCTATACTGGTGAGCAGTACTTC.

By its share, this clone is medium-sized. The CDR3 loop reads CATRDPTYNEQFF. In DNA, the CDR3 is TGTGCCACTCGGGACCCCACCTACAATGAGCAGTTCTTC. The chain employs TRBV6-2 or TRBV6-3 and TRBJ2-1, with D possibly being TRBD1 or TRBD2 (5 bases each). The CDR3 is 13 residues long. The V end was cut by 10 bases, the J end by 2 bases, with 12 bases between. CDR1 MNHEY and CDR2 SVGEGT come from the germline V gene.

The chain recombines TRBV30 with TRBJ1-2, with D maybe TRBD1 (5 bases). The V and J ends lost 0 bases and 8 bases respectively, with 13 bases between them. From germline, CDR1 is GTSNPN and CDR2 SVGIG (reference sequence). The CDR3 totals 13 residues. This chain's CDR3 is CAWSVQRGVGYTF. DNA of the CDR3: TGTGCCTGGAGTGTACAAAGGGGAGTCGGCTACACCTTC.

This clone was observed a handful of times. The chain carries TRBV28 and TRBJ2-3, with D maybe TRBD1 (7 bases). CDR1 is MDHEN, CDR2 SYDVKM, per germline. The CDR3 is 15 residues long. Trimming stripped 5 bases from V and 5 bases from J, with 17 bases between. The CDR3 loop reads CASSVLEGAGDTQYF. The CDR3 DNA reads TGTGCCAGCAGTGTCTTGGAGGGGGCGGGAGATACGCAGTATTTT. Variable domain in full (rest from reference TRBV28 and TRBJ2-3): DVKVTQSSRYLVKRTGEKVFLECVQDMDHENMFWYRQDPGLGLRLIYFSYDVKMKEKGDIPEGYSVSREKKERFSLILESASTNQTSMYLCASSVLEGAGDTQYFGPGTRLTVL.

In nucleotides, the CDR3 is TGTGCCAGCTCACCAAGGGCCAGGGTCTTTAACTACGAGCAGTACTTC. Translating gives CASSPRARVFNYEQYF. V gene TRBV18 combines with J gene TRBJ2-7; a weak D match, TRBD1 (5 bases). The CDR3 extends over 16 amino acids. CDR1 is KGHSH and CDR2 is LQKENI in the germline V gene. Trimming pared 2 bases from V and 3 bases from J, leaving 17 bases between.

The table lists this clone with a count of one. The genes are TRBV20-1 and TRBJ1-6, with 7 nucleotides matching TRBD1. Germline CDR1 is DFQATT and CDR2 is SNEGSKA (reference sequence). The CDR3 extends over 15 amino acids. V shed 5 bases and J 7 bases; nucleotides not matched to a gene: 11. The CDR3 reads CSAASGTDLNSPLHF. CDR3 DNA sequence: TGCAGTGCTGCCTCCGGGACAGACCTAAATTCACCCCTCCACTTT.

V is TRBV6-2 or TRBV6-3 and J is TRBJ2-2; 10 bases fit TRBD1. This CDR3 has 15 amino acids. The germline V gene encodes CDR1 MNHEY and CDR2 SVGEGT. With 10 bases clipped from V and 6 bases from J, the junction kept 11 bases outside the gene matches. CDR3 bases: TGTGCCACAAAAACCGGGACAGGGGACGCCGGGGAGCTGTTTTTT. Translating it yields CATKTGTGDAGELFF.

By sample share, this clone is medium-sized. The J gene is TRBJ1-1, the V gene TRBV10-3, with TRBD1 identical over 9 bases. This CDR3 region has 16 residues. Trimming took 2 bases from V and 5 from J; bases not matched to a gene: 9. Germline V gene lookup returns CDR1 ENHRY and CDR2 SYGVKD. The DNA of the CDR3 is TGTGCCATCAGTGAGGGCGCGGGACAGGGCGGGACTGAAGCTTTCTTT. This translates into CAISEGAGQGGTEAFF.

V is TRBV3-1 and J is TRBJ1-2; 7 bases are a match to TRBD1. This CDR3 is built from 14 residues. The V gene's germline CDR1 is LGHDT and CDR2 YNNKEL (reference sequence). V shed 4 bases and J 6 bases; nucleotides not matched to a gene: 8. The CDR3 sequence is CASSPTGPIDGYTF. In DNA, the CDR3 is TGTGCCAGCAGCCCGACAGGGCCAATAGATGGCTACACCTTC.

CDR3 coding DNA: TGTGCCAGCAGCATAGCGGGAGGTGCCACAGATACGCAGTATTTT. Its protein is CASSIAGGATDTQYF. This chain joins TRBV7-3 and TRBJ2-3; the match to TRBD2 covers 10 bases. Germline CDR1 is SGHTA and CDR2 is FQGTGA. V lost 5 bases, J lost 2 bases, and 4 bases stayed unmatched. The CDR3 contains 15 residues. The full variable domain, rest sourced from reference TRBV7-3 and TRBJ2-3, is GAGVSQTPSNKVTEKGKYVELRCDPISGHTALYWYRQSLGQGPEFLIYFQGTGAADDSGLPNDRFFAVRPEGSVSTLKIQRTERGDSAVYLCASSIAGGATDTQYFGPGTRLTVL.

This clone has just a few counts. The chain recombines TRBV15 with TRBJ2-7; tentatively, D is TRBD1 or TRBD2 (5 bases each). CDR3 length: 16 residues. The germline CDR1 and CDR2 sequences are LNHNV and YYDKDF (reference sequence). Deletions cut 0 bases from V and 0 bases from J, with 12 bases between. The CDR3 nucleotides are TGTGCCACCAGCAGAGAGTTGGGGGTCTACTCCTACGAGCAGTACTTC. It yields the protein CATSRELGVYSYEQYF.

This chain uses TRBV30 with TRBJ2-5; 9 nucleotides agree with TRBD2. The J segment lost 2 bases and the V segment lost 4 bases, leaving 8 bases of the junction unmatched. The germline V gene encodes CDR1 GTSNPN and CDR2 SVGIG (reference sequence). CDR3 length: 15 amino acids. CDR3 sequence reads: CAWNGASGAQETQYF. CDR3 sequence (DNA): TGTGCCTGGAATGGCGCTAGCGGGGCTCAAGAGACCCAGTACTTC.

J is TRBJ2-1 and V is TRBV5-5; 7 bases are shared with TRBD2. The CDR3 extends over 15 amino acids. J was trimmed by 0 bases and V by 4 bases; bases with no gene match: 4. Germline assignment: CDR1 SGHKS and CDR2 YYEKEE (reference sequence). The CDR3, as DNA: TGTGCCAGCAGCACCGGGACTACCTCCTACAATGAGCAGTTCTTC. Its protein is CASSTGTTSYNEQFF.

Only a few counts were recorded for this clone. J is TRBJ2-1 and V is TRBV6-2 or TRBV6-3; TRBD2 aligns across 7 bases. The CDR3 covers 14 residues. V lost 5 bases, J lost 4 bases, and 5 bases stayed unmatched. Germline values: CDR1 MNHEY, CDR2 SVGEGT. CDR3 DNA: TGTGCCAGCAGTCTGGGGGGGGATTACAATGAGCAGTTCTTC. As protein: CASSLGGDYNEQFF.

The CDR3 spells CASSYSPGGSGYGYTF. CDR3 in DNA: TGTGCCAGCAGTTACTCCCCGGGGGGTAGTGGCTATGGCTACACCTTC. The chain links TRBV6-2 or TRBV6-3 to TRBJ1-2, with TRBD1 as a possible D gene (5 bases). The V gene lost 0 bases and the J gene lost 4 bases, with 15 bases spanning the gap. Germline V gene lookup returns CDR1 MNHEY and CDR2 SVGEGT. The CDR3 has 16 amino acids.

This clone appeared a single time. The chain employs TRBV20-1 and TRBJ1-2, with D perhaps TRBD1 (6 bases). V was cut by 0 bases and J by 3 bases, with 14 bases left in between. This CDR3 has 15 residues. Germline-derived CDR1 and CDR2 are DFQATT and SNEGSKA (reference sequence). The CDR3 DNA sequence: TGCAGTGCTAGAGATATGGGGGGCTCCGACTATGGCTACACCTTC. Protein sequence: CSARDMGGSDYGYTF.

The rearrangement joins TRBV12-3 or TRBV12-4 to TRBJ1-2; possibly TRBD1 for D (6 bases). V lost 6 bases to trimming and J lost 2 bases, with 10 bases between them. This CDR3 region has 13 residues. The CDR3 sequence: CASRGGSNYGYTF. CDR3 bases: TGTGCCAGCAGGGGGGGCTCAAACTATGGCTACACCTTC.

A few counts support this clone. The genes are TRBV6-2 or TRBV6-3 and TRBJ1-1; D remains unclear. Trimming removed 0 bases from V and 1 base from J, with 3 bases in between. From germline, CDR1 is MNHEY and CDR2 SVGEGT. The CDR3 loop spans 13 amino acids. The CDR3 DNA follows: TGTGCCAGCAGTTACTCGGAGAACACTGAAGCTTTCTTT. The encoded protein is CASSYSENTEAFF.

The gene calls are TRBV9 and TRBJ2-1; 14 bases align to TRBD2. In germline, CDR1 is SGDLS, CDR2 YYNGEE. V shed 0 bases and J 8 bases; nucleotides not matched to a gene: 1. The CDR3 has 15 residues. The CDR3 protein is CASSVEGLAGDEQFF. In nucleotides, the CDR3 is TGTGCCAGCAGCGTAGAGGGACTAGCGGGGGATGAGCAGTTCTTC.

A note on this clone: One base away lies a much larger clone, so this may be a sequencing read error. Other DNA sequences from this sample encode an identical CDR3 as well. The J gene is TRBJ2-1, the V gene TRBV2; TRBD1 is a possible D gene (5 bases). This CDR3 has 12 residues. Germline V gene data show CDR1 as SNHLY and CDR2 as FYNNEI. V was shortened by 7 bases and J by 10 bases, with 14 bases between the two germline ends. The CDR3 bases are TGTGCCAGCAATCGACAGCTCAACGAGCAGTTCTTC. It specifies CASNRQLNEQFF. Filled out from reference TRBV2 and TRBJ2-1, the complete variable domain reads EPEVTQTPSHQVTQMGQEVILRCVPISNHLYFYWYRQILGQKVEFLVSFYNNEISEKSEIFDDQFSVERPDGSNFTLKIRSTKLEDSAMYFCASNRQLNEQFFGPGTRLTVL.

The chain has TRBV20-1 and TRBJ2-1; 8 bases agree with TRBD2. J was trimmed by 5 bases and V by 0 bases; bases with no gene match: 9. The CDR3 spans 16 residues. Germline V gives CDR1 DFQATT, CDR2 SNEGSKA (reference sequence). CDR3: CSAREWSGSLHNEQFF. CDR3 nucleotides: TGCAGTGCTAGAGAGTGGAGCGGGAGCCTCCACAATGAGCAGTTCTTC.

In DNA, the CDR3 is TGTGCCAGCAGCTTAGAGGGGAGGTACGGGTCACCCCTCCACTTT. This gives the protein CASSLEGRYGSPLHF. The chain is built from TRBV11-2 and TRBJ1-6; D is ambiguous. The CDR3 has 15 residues. Germline CDR1 and CDR2: SGHAT and FQNNGV. V lost 0 bases and J 10 bases, leaving 13 bases between the germline ends. The full variable domain, with the rest looked up from reference TRBV11-2 and TRBJ1-6, is EAGVAQSPRYKIIEKRQSVAFWCNPISGHATLYWYQQILGQGPKLLIQFQNNGVVDDSQLPKDRFSAERLKGVDSTLKIQPAKLEDSAVYLCASSLEGRYGSPLHFGNGTRLTVT.